This TCR beta chain was identified in a study of control samples from healthy donors and cancer patients (dated by TCRdb to the early 2020s). The CDR3 sequence holds 13 residues, the cysteine and phenylalanine included. The only DNA kept is the CDR3, 39 bases in frame from the first base. According to the germline V gene, CDR1 reads SGHDT and CDR2 reads YYEEEE. The trim is 5 bases for V and 0 bases for J, with a gap of 8 bases between the germline ends. Worth noting for this clone: It lacks a known antigen. There are no base qualities to consult, and no much larger clone falls within one base.

Libraries came from the immunoSEQ multiplex PCR assay. TCRdb retrieved this table from immuneACCESS and kept in-frame rearrangements only. Not all clones are present; in checked studies, unresolved V genes account for under half, and no reason is known for the remainder. This sample is represented by roughly 88,000 clones; about 82% of them were singletons. The biggest ten clones account for approximately 20% of the sample. The receptor was isolated from a young man in good health. The rearranged chain carries TRBV5-6 and TRBJ1-1, with no reliable assignment of the D segment. What was sequenced was blood. CDR3 protein: CASRLIMNTEAFF. Here is the DNA: TGTGCCAGCAGACTAATTATGAACACTGAAGCTTTCTTT.